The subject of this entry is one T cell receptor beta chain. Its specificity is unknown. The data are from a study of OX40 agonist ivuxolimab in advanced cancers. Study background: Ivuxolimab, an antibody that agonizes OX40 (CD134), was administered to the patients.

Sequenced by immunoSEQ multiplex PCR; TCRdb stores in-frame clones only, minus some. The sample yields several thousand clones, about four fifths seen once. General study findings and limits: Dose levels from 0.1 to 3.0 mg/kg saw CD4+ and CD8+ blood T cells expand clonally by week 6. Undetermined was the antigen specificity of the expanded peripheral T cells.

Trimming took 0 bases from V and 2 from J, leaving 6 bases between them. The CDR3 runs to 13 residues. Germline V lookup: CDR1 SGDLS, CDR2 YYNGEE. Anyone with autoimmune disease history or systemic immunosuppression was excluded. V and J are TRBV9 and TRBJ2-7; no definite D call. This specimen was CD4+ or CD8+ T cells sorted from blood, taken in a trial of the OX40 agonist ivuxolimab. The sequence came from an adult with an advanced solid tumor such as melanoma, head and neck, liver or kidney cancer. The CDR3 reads CASSVAPTYEQYF. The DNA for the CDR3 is TGTGCCAGCAGCGTAGCTCCAACCTACGAGCAGTACTTC.